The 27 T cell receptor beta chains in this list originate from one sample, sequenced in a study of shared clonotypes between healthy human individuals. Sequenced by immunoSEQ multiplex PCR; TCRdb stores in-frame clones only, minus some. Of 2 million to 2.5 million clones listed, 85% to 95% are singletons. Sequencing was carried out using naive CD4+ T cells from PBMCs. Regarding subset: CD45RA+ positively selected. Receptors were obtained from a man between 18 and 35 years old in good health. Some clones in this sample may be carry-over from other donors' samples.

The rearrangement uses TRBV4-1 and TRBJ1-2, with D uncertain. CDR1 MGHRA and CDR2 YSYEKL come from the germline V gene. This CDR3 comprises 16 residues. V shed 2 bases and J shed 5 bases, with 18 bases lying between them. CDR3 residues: CASSQKGSPGGYGYTF. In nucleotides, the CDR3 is TGCGCCAGCAGCCAAAAGGGAAGTCCCGGAGGATATGGCTACACCTTC.

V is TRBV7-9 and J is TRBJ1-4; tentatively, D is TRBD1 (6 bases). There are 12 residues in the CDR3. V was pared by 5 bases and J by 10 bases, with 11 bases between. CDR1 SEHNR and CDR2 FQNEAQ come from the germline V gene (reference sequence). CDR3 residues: CASSLSTGKLFF. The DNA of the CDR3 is TGTGCCAGCAGCCTATCGACAGGAAAACTGTTTTTT.

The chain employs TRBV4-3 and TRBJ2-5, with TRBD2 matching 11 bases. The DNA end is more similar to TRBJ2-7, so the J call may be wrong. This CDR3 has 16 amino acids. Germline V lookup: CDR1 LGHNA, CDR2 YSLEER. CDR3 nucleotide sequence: TGCGCCAGCAGCCAAGATCTTACTAGCGGGAGCTACGAGCAGTACTTC. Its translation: CASSQDLTSGSYEQYF.

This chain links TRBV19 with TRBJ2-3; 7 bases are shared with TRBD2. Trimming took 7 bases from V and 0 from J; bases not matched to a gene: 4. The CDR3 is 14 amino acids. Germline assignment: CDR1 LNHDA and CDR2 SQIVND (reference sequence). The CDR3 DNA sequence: TGTGCCAGTAAGGGAGGGCTTAGCACAGATACGCAGTATTTT. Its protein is CASKGGLSTDTQYF.

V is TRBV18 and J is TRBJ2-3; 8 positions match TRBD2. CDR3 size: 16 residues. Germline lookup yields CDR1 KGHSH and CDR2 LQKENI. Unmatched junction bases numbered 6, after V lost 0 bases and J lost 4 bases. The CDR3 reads CASSPPSGSIPDTQYF. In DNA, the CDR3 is TGTGCCAGCTCACCACCAAGCGGGAGTATCCCAGATACGCAGTATTTT.

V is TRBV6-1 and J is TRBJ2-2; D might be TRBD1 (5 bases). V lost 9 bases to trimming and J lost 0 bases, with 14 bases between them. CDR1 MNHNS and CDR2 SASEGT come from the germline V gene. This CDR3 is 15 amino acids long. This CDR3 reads CASTTGSANTGELFF. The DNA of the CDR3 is TGTGCCAGTACTACAGGCTCCGCGAACACCGGGGAGCTGTTTTTT.

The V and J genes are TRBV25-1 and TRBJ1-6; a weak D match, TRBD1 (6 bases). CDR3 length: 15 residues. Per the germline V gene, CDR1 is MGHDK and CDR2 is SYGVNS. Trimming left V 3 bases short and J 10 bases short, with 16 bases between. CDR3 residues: CASSDSVAGVSPLHF. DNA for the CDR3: TGTGCCAGCAGTGATAGTGTCGCAGGGGTCTCACCCCTCCACTTT.

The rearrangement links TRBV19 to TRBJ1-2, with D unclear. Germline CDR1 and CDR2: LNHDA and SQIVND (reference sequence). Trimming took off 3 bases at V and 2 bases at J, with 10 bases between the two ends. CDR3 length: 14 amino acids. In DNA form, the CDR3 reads TGTGCCAGTAGTATGGGGTCGGTAAACTATGGCTACACCTTC. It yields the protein CASSMGSVNYGYTF.

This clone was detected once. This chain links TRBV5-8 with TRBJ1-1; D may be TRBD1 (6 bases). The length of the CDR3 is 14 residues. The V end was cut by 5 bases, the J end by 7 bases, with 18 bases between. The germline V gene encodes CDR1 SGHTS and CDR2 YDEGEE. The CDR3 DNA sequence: TGTGCCAGCAGTTATGCGACAGGCCTGGGTGAAGCTTTCTTT. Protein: CASSYATGLGEAFF.

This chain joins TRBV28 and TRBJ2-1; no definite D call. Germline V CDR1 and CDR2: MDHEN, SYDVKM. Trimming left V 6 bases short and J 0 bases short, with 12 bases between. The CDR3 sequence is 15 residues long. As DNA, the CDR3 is TGTGCCAGCAGACCATCGGGTCGCTCCTACAATGAGCAGTTCTTC. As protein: CASRPSGRSYNEQFF.

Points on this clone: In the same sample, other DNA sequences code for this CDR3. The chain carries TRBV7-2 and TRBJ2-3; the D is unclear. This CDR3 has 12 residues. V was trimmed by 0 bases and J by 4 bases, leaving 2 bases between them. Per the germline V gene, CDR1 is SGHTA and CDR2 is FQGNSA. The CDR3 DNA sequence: TGTGCCAGCAGCTTAGCGGCAGATACGCAGTATTTT. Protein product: CASSLAADTQYF. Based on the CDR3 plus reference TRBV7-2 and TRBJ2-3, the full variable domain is GAGVSQSPSNKVTEKGKDVELRCDPISGHTALYWYRQSLGQGLEFLIYFQGNSAPDKSGLPSDRFSAERTGGSVSTLTIQRTQQEDSAVYLCASSLAADTQYFGPGTRLTVL.

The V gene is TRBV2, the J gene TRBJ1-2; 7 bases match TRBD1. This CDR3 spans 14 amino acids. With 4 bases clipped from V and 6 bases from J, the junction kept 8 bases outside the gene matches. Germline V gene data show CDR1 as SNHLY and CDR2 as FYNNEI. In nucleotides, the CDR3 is TGTGCCAGCAGTGTAACAGGGGTTAGCAATGGCTACACCTTC. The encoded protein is CASSVTGVSNGYTF. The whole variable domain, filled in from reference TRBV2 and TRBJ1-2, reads EPEVTQTPSHQVTQMGQEVILRCVPISNHLYFYWYRQILGQKVEFLVSFYNNEISEKSEIFDDQFSVERPDGSNFTLKIRSTKLEDSAMYFCASSVTGVSNGYTFGSGTRLTVV.

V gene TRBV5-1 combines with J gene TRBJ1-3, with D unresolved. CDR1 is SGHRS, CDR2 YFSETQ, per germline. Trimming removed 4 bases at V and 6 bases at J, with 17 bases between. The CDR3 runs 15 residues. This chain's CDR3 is CASSRTAAEENTIYF. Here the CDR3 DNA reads TGCGCCAGCAGCAGGACGGCGGCAGAGGAAAACACCATATATTTT.

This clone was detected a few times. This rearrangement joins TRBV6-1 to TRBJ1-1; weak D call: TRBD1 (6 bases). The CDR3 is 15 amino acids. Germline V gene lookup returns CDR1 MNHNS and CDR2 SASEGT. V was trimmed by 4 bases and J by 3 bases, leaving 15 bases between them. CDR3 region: CASSAPPRGDTEAFF. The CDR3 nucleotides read TGTGCCAGCAGTGCCCCCCCTAGGGGGGACACTGAAGCTTTCTTT.

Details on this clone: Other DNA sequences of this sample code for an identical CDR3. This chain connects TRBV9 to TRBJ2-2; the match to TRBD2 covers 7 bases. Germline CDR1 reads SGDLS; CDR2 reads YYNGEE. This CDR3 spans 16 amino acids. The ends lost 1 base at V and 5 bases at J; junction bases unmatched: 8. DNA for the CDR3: TGTGCCAGCAGCGTATCCAGCGGGATTAATACCGGGGAGCTGTTTTTT. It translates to CASSVSSGINTGELFF. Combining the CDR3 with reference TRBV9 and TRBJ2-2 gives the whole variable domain DSGVTQTPKHLITATGQRVTLRCSPRSGDLSVYWYQQSLDQGLQFLIQYYNGEERAKGNILERFSAQQFPDLHSELNLSSLELGDSALYFCASSVSSGINTGELFFGEGSRLTVL.

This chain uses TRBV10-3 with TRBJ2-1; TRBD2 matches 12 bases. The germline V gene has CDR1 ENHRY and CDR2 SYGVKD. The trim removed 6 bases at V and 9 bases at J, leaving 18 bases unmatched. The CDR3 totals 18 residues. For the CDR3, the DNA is TGTGCCATCAGAGAACAGGGGAAGAAGGGACTAGCGGGCGGTGAGCAGTTCTTC. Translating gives CAIREQGKKGLAGGEQFF.

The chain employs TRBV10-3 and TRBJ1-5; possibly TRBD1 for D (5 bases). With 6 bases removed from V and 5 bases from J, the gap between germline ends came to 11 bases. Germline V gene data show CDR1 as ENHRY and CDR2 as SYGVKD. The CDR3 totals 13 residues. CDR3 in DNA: TGTGCCATCAGGGAAGACAGAGATCAGCCCCAGCATTTT. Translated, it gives CAIREDRDQPQHF.

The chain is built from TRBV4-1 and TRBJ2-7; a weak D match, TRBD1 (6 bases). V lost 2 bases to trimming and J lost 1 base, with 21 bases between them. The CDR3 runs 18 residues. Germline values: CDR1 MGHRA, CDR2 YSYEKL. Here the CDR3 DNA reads TGCGCCAGCAGCCAACAAGGTGGGGACACATGGATGTCCTACGAGCAGTACTTC. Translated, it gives CASSQQGGDTWMSYEQYF.

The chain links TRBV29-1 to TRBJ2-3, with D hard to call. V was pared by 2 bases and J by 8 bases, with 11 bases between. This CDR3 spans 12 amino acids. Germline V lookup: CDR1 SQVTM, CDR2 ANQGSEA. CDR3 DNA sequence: TGCAGCGTTGAAAAGGGAATCGGTACGCAGTATTTT. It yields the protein CSVEKGIGTQYF.

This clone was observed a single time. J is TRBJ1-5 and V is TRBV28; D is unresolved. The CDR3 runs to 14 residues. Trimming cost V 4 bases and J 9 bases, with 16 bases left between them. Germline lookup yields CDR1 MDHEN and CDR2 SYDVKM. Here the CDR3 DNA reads TGTGCCAGCAGTTCGAACGAGCTCGTCAGGCCCCAGCATTTT. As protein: CASSSNELVRPQHF.

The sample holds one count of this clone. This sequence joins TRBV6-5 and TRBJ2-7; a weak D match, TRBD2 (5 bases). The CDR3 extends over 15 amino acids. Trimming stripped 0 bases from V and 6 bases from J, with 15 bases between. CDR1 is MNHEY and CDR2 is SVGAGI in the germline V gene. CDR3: CASSYSRKAGGEQYF. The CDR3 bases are TGTGCCAGCAGTTACTCGAGGAAGGCGGGTGGCGAGCAGTACTTC.

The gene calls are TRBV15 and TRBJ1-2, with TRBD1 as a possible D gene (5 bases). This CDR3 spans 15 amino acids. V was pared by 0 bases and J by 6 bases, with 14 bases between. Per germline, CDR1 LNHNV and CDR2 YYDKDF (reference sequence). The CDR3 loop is CATSRDKPGQDGYTF. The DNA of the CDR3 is TGTGCCACCAGCAGAGATAAGCCAGGGCAAGATGGCTACACCTTC.

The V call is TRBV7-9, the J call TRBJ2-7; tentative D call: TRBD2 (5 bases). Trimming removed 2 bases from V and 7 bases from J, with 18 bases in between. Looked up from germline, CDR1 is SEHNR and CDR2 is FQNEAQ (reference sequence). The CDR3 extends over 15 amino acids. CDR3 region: CASSLMSGKGREQYF. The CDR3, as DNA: TGTGCCAGCAGCTTAATGTCCGGGAAGGGAAGGGAGCAGTACTTC.

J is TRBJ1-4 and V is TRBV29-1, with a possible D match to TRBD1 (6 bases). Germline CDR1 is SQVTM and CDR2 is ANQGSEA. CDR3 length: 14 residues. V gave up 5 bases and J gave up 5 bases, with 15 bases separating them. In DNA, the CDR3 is TGCAGCGTTCTACTAGACAGGCCCAATGAAAAACTGTTTTTT. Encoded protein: CSVLLDRPNEKLFF.

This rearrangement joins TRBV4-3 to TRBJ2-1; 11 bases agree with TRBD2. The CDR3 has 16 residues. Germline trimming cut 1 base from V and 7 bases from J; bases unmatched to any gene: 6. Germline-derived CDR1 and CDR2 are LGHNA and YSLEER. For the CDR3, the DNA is TGCGCCAGCAGCCAAGGGGAACTAGCGGGAGTAAATGAGCAGTTCTTC. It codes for CASSQGELAGVNEQFF.

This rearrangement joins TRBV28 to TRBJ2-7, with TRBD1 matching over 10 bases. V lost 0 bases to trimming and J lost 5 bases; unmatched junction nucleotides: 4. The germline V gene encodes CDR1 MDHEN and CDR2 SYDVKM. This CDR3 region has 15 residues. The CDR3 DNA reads TGTGCCAGCAGTTTATGGGACAGGGGGACCCACGAGCAGTACTTC. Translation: CASSLWDRGTHEQYF.

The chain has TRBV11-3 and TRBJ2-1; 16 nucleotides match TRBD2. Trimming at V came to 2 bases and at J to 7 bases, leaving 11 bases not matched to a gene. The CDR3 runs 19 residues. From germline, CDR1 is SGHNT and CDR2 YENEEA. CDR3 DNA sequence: TGTGCCAGCAGCTTACAAGGGACCGGGACTAGCGGGAGGGCGAATGAGCAGTTCTTC. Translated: CASSLQGTGTSGRANEQFF.